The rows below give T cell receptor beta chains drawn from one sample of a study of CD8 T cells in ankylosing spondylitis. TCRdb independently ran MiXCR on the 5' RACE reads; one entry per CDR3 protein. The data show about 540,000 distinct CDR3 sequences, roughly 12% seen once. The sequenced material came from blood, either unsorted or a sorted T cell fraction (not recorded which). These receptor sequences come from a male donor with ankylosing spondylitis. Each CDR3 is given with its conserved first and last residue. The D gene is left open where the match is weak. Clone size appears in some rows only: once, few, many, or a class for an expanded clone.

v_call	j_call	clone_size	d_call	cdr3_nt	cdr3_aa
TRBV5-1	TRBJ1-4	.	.	TGCGCCAGCAGCGCGAGCGGGGGCCCTAATGAAAAACTGTTTTTT	CASSASGGPNEKLFF
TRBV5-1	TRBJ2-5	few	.	TGCGCCAGCAGCTCGGACTCCTTACAAGAGACCCAGTACTTC	CASSSDSLQETQYF
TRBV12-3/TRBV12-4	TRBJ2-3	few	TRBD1	TGTGCCAGCAGTTTGGTCTTGACAGGGGTGTCAGATACGCAGTATTTT	CASSLVLTGVSDTQYF
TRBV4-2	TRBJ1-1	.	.	TGTGCCAGCAGCCAAGATTTGGGGGATGAAGCTTTCTTT	CASSQDLGDEAFF
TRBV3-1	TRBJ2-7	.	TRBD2	TGTGCCAGCAGCCCAACGCTACCGCGGGAGCTCGAGCAGTACTTC	CASSPTLPRELEQYF
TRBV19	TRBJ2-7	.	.	TGTGCCAGCCGGGACAAACTCTACGAGCAGTACTTC	CASRDKLYEQYF
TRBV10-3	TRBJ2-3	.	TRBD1	TGTGCCATCGGGGGACAGAACACAGATACGCAGTATTTT	CAIGGQNTDTQYF
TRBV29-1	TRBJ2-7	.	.	TGCAGCGGCGGTCTACCGGGGTACGAGCAGTACTTC	CSGGLPGYEQYF
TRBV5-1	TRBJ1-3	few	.	TGCGCCAGCAGCACCGGACAGACCTCTGGAAACACCATATATTTT	CASSTGQTSGNTIYF
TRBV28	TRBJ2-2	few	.	TGTGCCAGCACTCCGTACAGGGCTGTGAACACCGGGGAGCTGTTTTTT	CASTPYRAVNTGELFF
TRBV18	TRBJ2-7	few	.	TGTGCCAGCTCCCCCGACCTCTCCTACGAGCAGTACTTC	CASSPDLSYEQYF
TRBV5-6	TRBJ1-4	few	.	TGTGCCAGCAGCTTCAGACAGATGGGGAATGAAAAACTGTTTTTT	CASSFRQMGNEKLFF
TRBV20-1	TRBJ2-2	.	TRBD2	TGCAGTGCTAGTCACCCGGGGGGACGGCTCACCGGGGAGCTGTTTTTT	CSASHPGGRLTGELFF
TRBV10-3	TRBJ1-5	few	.	TGTGCCATCAGCCAAACCGCGGGCGGAACAGATAGCAATCAGTCCCAGCATTTT	CAISQTAGGTDSNQSQHF
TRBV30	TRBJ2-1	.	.	TGTGCCTGGAGTCGCCCGAGCTCCTACAATGAGCAGTTCTTC	CAWSRPSSYNEQFF
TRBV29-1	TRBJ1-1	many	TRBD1	TGCAGCGTTTTAAGGGGACAGCGAGAAGCTTTCTTT	CSVLRGQREAFF
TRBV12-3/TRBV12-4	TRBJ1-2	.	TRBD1	TGTGCCAGCAGTTTACGGCAGGGGGCCCTCGGCTACACCTTC	CASSLRQGALGYTF
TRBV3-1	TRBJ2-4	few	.	TGTGCCAGCAGTGAGATAGCCAAAAACATTCAGTACTTC	CASSEIAKNIQYF
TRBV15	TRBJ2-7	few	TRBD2	TGTGCCACCAGCAGAGCCGCGGGAGGGCTCTACGAGCAGTACTTC	CATSRAAGGLYEQYF
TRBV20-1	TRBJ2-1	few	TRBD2	TGCAGTGCCCCAACAGCGGGGGGCTTCATTTATGAGCAGTTCTTC	CSAPTAGGFIYEQFF
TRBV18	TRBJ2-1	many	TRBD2	TGTGCCAGCTCACCAAGATTCCCTAGCGGGACTAACAATGAGCAGTTCTTC	CASSPRFPSGTNNEQFF
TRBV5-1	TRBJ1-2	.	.	TGCGCCAGCAGCTTAGGATCACCTTCCAACTATGGCTACACCTTC	CASSLGSPSNYGYTF
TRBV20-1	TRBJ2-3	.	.	TGCAGTGCTAGAGAAGGGTTCCTAGATACGCAGTATTTT	CSAREGFLDTQYF
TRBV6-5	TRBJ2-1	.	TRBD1	TGTGCCAGCAGTTACCAGGGGACAGGGTATAGTGAGCAGTTCTTC	CASSYQGTGYSEQFF
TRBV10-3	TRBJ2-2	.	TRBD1	TGTGCCATCAGTATCGGGACAGTCGGGGAGCTGTTTTTT	CAISIGTVGELFF
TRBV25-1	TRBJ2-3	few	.	TGTGCCAGCAGTGAAAGAGGGACCACAGATACGCAGTATTTT	CASSERGTTDTQYF
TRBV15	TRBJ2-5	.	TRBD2	TGTGCCACCAGCAGAGATGGCGGGAGCGAGACCCAGTACTTC	CATSRDGGSETQYF
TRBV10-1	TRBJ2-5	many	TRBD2	TGCGCCAGCAGCAAGGAATTAGCGGGATCAGAGACCCAGTACTTC	CASSKELAGSETQYF
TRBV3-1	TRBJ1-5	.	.	TGTGCCAGCAGCCAAGATTGGGGTCGAGGCAATCAGCCCCAGCATTTT	CASSQDWGRGNQPQHF
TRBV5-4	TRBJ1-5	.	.	TGTGCCAGCAGCTGGGGGGGCTCAGTCAATCAGCCCCAGCATTTT	CASSWGGSVNQPQHF
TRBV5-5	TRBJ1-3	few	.	TGTGCCAGCAGCTTGGCAGTTGCATCCTCATCTGGAAACACCATATATTTT	CASSLAVASSSGNTIYF
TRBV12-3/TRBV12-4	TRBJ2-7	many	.	TGTGCCAGCAGCCACAGCGACAGGAGGGAGCAGTACTTC	CASSHSDRREQYF
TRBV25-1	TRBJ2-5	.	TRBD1	TGTGCCAGCAGTGCCACCACAGGGGGCCAAGAGACCCAGTACTTC	CASSATTGGQETQYF
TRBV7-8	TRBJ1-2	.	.	TGTGCCAGCAGCTTAGGGACAGCTATTTATGGCTACACCTTC	CASSLGTAIYGYTF
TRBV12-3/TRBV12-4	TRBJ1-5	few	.	TGTGCCAGCAGTTTAGGCCTGCTCCAGCCCCAGCATTTT	CASSLGLLQPQHF
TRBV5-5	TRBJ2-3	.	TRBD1	TGTGCCAGCAGCCCTGGACAGGGGATCACAGATACGCAGTATTTT	CASSPGQGITDTQYF
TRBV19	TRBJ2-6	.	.	TGTGCCAGTAGAAGAACAGCGATGGTGTCCGGGGCCAACGTCCTGACTTTC	CASRRTAMVSGANVLTF
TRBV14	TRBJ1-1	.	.	TGTGCCAGCAGCCAAGAGTCGTGGAACACTGAAGCTTTCTTT	CASSQESWNTEAFF
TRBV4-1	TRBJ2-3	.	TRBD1	TGCGCCAGCAGCCAAGGGGCCGGGACAGTTAATACGCAGTATTTT	CASSQGAGTVNTQYF
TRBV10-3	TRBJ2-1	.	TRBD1	TGTGCCATAACGACAGGGCATGAGCAGTTCTTC	CAITTGHEQFF
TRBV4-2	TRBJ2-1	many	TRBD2	TGTGCCAGCAGCCAAGGGGGACTAGCGGGAGCCAATGAGCAGTTCTTC	CASSQGGLAGANEQFF
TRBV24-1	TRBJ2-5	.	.	TGTGCCACCAGTGATGGCCCATCGGGGTCGAAGACCCAGTACTTC	CATSDGPSGSKTQYF
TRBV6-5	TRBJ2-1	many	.	TGTGCCAGCAGTTTGGAAGGGCTCGGGAATGAGCAGTTCTTC	CASSLEGLGNEQFF
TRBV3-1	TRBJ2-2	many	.	TGTGCCAGCAGCCAAGATCGGGGCGGGAGGGAGCTGTTTTTT	CASSQDRGGRELFF
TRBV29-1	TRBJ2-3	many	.	TGCAGCGTTGAATCGACTAGGGCAGATACGCAGTATTTT	CSVESTRADTQYF
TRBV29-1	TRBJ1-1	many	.	TGCAGCGTCGGATCGTATAGGGGGGGGGGCACTGAAGCTTTCTTT	CSVGSYRGGGTEAFF
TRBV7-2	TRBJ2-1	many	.	TGTGCCAGCAGCTTAGCGGCGGGGAGCGGGCCTTACAATGAGCAGTTCTTC	CASSLAAGSGPYNEQFF
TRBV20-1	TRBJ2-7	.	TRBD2	TGCAGTGCTAGAGGGACGGGGGGGAAGGAAATCGAGCAGTACTTC	CSARGTGGKEIEQYF
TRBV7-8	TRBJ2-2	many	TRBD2	TGTGCCAGCACCGAAACTAGCGGGAGGGCCGGGGAGCTGTTTTTT	CASTETSGRAGELFF
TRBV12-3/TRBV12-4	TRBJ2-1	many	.	TGTGCCAGCAGTCCTGGACTAAACAATGAGCAGTTCTTC	CASSPGLNNEQFF
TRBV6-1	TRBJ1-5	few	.	TGTGCCAGCAGTGAGGCTAATTGGGCAAATAGCAATCAGCCCCAGCATTTT	CASSEANWANSNQPQHF